What follows are 8 T cell receptor delta chains derived from one specimen sequenced in a study of delta chains in infants with herpesvirus infections. Reverse transcription of PBMC RNA used primers specific for the gamma and delta chains. TCRdb fed the RT-PCR reads into CATT to redo clone calling. This sample has approximately 400 delta-chain clones, with 15% to 25% found just once. The specimen was peripheral blood, collected at time point 1 of longitudinal follow-up. Every receptor here comes from a human donor who was a Ugandan infant, either HIV-exposed or HIV-unexposed (not recorded which).

With regard to this clone: A read error likely explains this, since a far larger clone differs by one base. CDR3 DNA: TGTGCTCTTGGGTCCCCTTCCTGGGTACTGGGGGATCCTGGACTCATCTTT. This codes for CALGSPSWVLGDPGLIF. The J gene is TRDJ1, the V gene TRDV1, with 10 bases aligning to TRDD3. The junction had 19 bases not matched to a gene; V was cut back by 5 bases and J by 10 bases. CDR1 and CDR2 (germline): TSWWSYY, QGS. The CDR3 loop spans 17 amino acids.

This clone is categorized as large (0.1 to 1%). In the same sample, other DNA sequences code for this CDR3. The V call is TRDV2, the J call TRDJ3, with 12 bases matching TRDD3. Per germline, CDR1 GEAIGNYY and CDR2 EKD. The CDR3 runs 19 residues. J gave up 4 bases and V 0 bases, and 6 bases lay outside the gene matches. CDR3 sequence: CACDTAGGYARWDTRQMFF. The CDR3 region has the DNA TGTGCCTGTGACACCGCTGGGGGATACGCGAGATGGGACACCCGACAGATGTTTTTC.

On this clone: A much larger clonotype is one base distant, so this may be a read error. The chain uses TRDV2 and TRDJ3, with TRDD3 identical over 13 bases. Losses at the gene ends were 3 bases for V and 6 bases for J; bases not matched to a gene: 13. CDR1 GEAIGNYY and CDR2 EKD come from the germline V gene. The CDR3 runs 20 residues. DNA of the CDR3: TGTGCCTGTGACCCCGTACTGGGGGATACGCGGAGGTCGGACACCCGACAGATGTTTTTC. This codes for CACDPVLGDTRRSDTRQMFF.

This clone was seen only a few times. Since a far larger clone is one base different, this is likely a read error. The V and J genes are TRDV2 and TRDJ3; 12 positions agree with TRDD3. Germline CDR1 GEAIGNYY, CDR2 EKD. The CDR3 has 19 residues. CDR3 region: CASDTAGGYARWDTRQMFF. Here the CDR3 DNA reads TGTGCCAGTGACACCGCTGGGGGATACGCGAGATGGGACACCCGACAGATGTTTTTC.

A remark on this clone: A far larger clone differs by one base, so this is likely a read error. The chain has TRDV1 and TRDJ1; D is perhaps TRDD3 (5 bases). No J gene is reported in TCRdb; it was inferred here by comparing the DNA with germline. This CDR3 is built from 21 residues. CDR1 and CDR2 (germline): TSWWSYY, QGS. Trimming took off 3 bases at V and 0 bases at J, with 29 bases between the two ends. The CDR3 reads CALGDTTHQIPPGGYTDKLIF. The CDR3 DNA reads TGTGCTCTTGGGGACACTACACACCAGATTCCACCGGGGGGTTACACCGATAAACTCATCTTT.

With regard to this clone: A far larger clone lies a single base away; this is likely a read error. The V gene is TRDV3, the J gene TRDJ1, with D possibly TRDD3 on 8 matching bases. The CDR3 loop spans 20 amino acids. Germline V CDR1 and CDR2: TVYSNPD, GDNSRS (reference sequence). V lost 2 bases, J lost 0 bases, and 31 bases lay in between. The CDR3 spells CAFPDSYPYWGYPYTDKLIF. Here the CDR3 DNA reads TGTGCCTTTCCAGATTCCTACCCCTACTGGGGATACCCGTACACCGATAAACTCATCTTT. Drawing the rest from reference TRDV3 and TRDJ1, the complete variable domain is CDKVTQSSPDQTVASGSEVVLLCTYDTVYSNPDLFWYRIRPDYSFQFVFYGDNSRSEGADFTQGRFSVKHILTQKAFHLVISPVRTEDSATYYCAFPDSYPYWGYPYTDKLIFGKGTRVTVEP.

A word on this clone: A far more abundant clone sits one base away, making this likely a read error. V gene TRDV2 was called; the J gene was not; the listed D gene, TRDD3, was not tested against the DNA. This CDR3 is built from 18 residues. Germline-derived CDR1 and CDR2 are GEAIGNYY and EKD. The CDR3 nucleotides are TGTGCCTGTGACACCGTACAGGGTGTCTCCTGGGACACCCGACAGGTGTTTTTC. Translating gives CACDTVQGVSWDTRQVFF.

Judged by abundance, this clone is large (0.1 to 1%). The genes are TRDV1 and TRDJ1; D call uncertain. V was cut by 4 bases and J by 0 bases, with 24 bases left in between. The germline gives CDR1 TSWWSYY, CDR2 QGS. The CDR3 length is 19 residues. CDR3 amino acids: CALGAARRRGGTNTDKLIF. The CDR3 DNA reads as TGTGCTCTTGGGGCCGCCCGCAGGAGAGGTGGAACTAACACCGATAAACTCATCTTT.